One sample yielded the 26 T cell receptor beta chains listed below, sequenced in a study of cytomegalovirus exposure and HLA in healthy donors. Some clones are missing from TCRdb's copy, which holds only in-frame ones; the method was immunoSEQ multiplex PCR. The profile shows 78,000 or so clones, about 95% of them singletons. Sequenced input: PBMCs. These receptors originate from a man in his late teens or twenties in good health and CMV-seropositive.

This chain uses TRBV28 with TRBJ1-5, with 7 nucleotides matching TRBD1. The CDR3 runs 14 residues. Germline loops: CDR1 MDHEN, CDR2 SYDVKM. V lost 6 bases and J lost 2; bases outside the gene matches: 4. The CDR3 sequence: CASRKDRGNQPQHF. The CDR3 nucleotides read TGTGCCAGCAGGAAAGACAGGGGCAATCAGCCCCAGCATTTT.

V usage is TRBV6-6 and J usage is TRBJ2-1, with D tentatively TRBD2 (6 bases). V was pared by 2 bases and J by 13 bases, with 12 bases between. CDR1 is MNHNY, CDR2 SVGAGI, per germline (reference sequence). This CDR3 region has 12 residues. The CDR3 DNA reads TGTGCCAGCAGTTACGGGGGGTCAGGACAGTTCTTC. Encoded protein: CASSYGGSGQFF.

In DNA, the CDR3 is TGTGCCAGCAGCTCACAGGGTGGTCAAGAGACCCAGTACTTC. It specifies CASSSQGGQETQYF. The chain has TRBV5-4 and TRBJ2-5, with a possible D match to TRBD1 (6 bases). This CDR3 is 14 amino acids long. Per germline, CDR1 SGHNT and CDR2 YYREEE (reference sequence). Trimming pared 3 bases from V and 2 bases from J, leaving 11 bases between.

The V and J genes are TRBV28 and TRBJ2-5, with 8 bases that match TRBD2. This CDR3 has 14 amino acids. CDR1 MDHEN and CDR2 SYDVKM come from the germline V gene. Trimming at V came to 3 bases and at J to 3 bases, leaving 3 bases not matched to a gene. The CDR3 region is CASSFSGGEETQYF. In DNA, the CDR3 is TGTGCCAGCAGTTTTTCCGGGGGGGAAGAGACCCAGTACTTC.

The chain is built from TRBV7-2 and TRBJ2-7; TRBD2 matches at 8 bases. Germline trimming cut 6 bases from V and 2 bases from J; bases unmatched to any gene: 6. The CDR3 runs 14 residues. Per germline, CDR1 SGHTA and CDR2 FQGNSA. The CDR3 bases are TGTGCCAGCAGACCATTTAGCGGGGCCTACGAGCAGTACTTC. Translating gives CASRPFSGAYEQYF.

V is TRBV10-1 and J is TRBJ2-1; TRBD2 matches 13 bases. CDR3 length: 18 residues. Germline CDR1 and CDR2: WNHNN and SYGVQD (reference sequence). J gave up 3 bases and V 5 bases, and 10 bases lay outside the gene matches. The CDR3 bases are TGCGCCAGCAGTCCCGGGACTAGCGGGGAAGGATTCTACAATGAGCAGTTCTTC. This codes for CASSPGTSGEGFYNEQFF.

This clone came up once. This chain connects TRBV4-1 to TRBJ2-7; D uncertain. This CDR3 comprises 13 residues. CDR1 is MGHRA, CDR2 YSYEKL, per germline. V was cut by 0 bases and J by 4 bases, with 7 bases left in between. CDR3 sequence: CASSQDITYEQYF. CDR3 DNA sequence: TGCGCCAGCAGCCAAGATATAACTTACGAGCAGTACTTC.

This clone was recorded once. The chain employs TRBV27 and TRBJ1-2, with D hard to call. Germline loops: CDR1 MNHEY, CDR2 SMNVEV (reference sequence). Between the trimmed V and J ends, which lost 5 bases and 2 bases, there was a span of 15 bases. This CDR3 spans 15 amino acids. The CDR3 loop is CASSPRGAGNYGYTF. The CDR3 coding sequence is TGTGCCAGCAGTCCCCGGGGAGCCGGAAACTATGGCTACACCTTC.

CDR3 DNA: TGTGCCAGCAGCTTAGCTTACGGGGAGCTGTTTTTT. It yields the protein CASSLAYGELFF. This chain uses TRBV7-9 with TRBJ2-2; D not certain. The CDR3 loop spans 12 amino acids. Trimming cost V 0 bases and J 7 bases, with 3 bases left between them. CDR1 and CDR2 (germline): SEHNR, FQNEAQ (reference sequence).

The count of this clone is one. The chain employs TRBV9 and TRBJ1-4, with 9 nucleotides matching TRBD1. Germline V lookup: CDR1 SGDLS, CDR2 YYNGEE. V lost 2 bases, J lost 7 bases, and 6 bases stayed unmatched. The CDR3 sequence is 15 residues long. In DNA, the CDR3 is TGTGCCAGCAGCGTGGACGGGACAGGGCTTGAAAAACTGTTTTTT. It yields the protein CASSVDGTGLEKLFF. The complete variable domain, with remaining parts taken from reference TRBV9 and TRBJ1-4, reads DSGVTQTPKHLITATGQRVTLRCSPRSGDLSVYWYQQSLDQGLQFLIQYYNGEERAKGNILERFSAQQFPDLHSELNLSSLELGDSALYFCASSVDGTGLEKLFFGSGTQLSVL.

The CDR3 here is CASSIFGSGSNNEQFF. CDR3 sequence (DNA): TGTGCCAGTAGTATCTTCGGGAGCGGGAGTAACAATGAGCAGTTCTTC. The V call is TRBV19, the J call TRBJ2-1, with TRBD2 matching 8 bases. CDR3 length equals 16 residues. Germline CDR1 is LNHDA and CDR2 is SQIVND (reference sequence). V shed 3 bases and J 5 bases; nucleotides not matched to a gene: 9.

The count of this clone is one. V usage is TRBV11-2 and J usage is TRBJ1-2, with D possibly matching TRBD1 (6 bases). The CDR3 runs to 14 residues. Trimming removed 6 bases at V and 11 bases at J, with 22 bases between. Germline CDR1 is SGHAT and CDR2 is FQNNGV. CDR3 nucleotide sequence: TGTGCCAGCAGTCCTACTCCTAGACAGGAACGGTACACCTTC. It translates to CASSPTPRQERYTF.

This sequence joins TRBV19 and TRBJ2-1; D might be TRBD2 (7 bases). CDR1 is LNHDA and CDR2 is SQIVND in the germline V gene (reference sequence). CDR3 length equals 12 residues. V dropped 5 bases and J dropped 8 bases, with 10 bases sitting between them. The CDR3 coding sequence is TGTGCCAGTAGTGGGGGGGGCGATGAGCAGTTCTTC. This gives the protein CASSGGGDEQFF.

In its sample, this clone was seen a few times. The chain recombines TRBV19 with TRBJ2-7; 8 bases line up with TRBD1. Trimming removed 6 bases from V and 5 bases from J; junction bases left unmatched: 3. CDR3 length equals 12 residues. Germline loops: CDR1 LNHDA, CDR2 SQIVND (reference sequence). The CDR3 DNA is TGTGCCAGTAGGGACAGGGTACACGAGCAGTACTTC. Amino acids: CASRDRVHEQYF.

Written as DNA, the CDR3 is TGTGCCAGCAGTGAAGCGCGAGGTCCAGTCTCGGTCTATGGCTACACCTTC. The encoded protein is CASSEARGPVSVYGYTF. The J gene is TRBJ1-2, the V gene TRBV6-1; D uncertain. In germline, CDR1 is MNHNS, CDR2 SASEGT. The V end lost 0 bases, the J end lost 4 bases, and 18 bases lay between the germline ends. The length of the CDR3 is 17 residues.

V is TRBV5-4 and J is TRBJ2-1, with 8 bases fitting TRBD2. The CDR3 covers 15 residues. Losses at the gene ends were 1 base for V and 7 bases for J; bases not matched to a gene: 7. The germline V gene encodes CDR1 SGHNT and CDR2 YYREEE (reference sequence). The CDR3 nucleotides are TGTGCCAGCAGCTTGCCAGCGGGAGATGTGAATGAGCAGTTCTTC. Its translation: CASSLPAGDVNEQFF.

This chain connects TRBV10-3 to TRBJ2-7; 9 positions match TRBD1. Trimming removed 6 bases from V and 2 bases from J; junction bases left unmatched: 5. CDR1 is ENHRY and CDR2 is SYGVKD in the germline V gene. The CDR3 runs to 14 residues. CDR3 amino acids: CAIRPGTGPYEQYF. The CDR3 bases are TGTGCCATCAGGCCCGGGACAGGGCCCTACGAGCAGTACTTC.

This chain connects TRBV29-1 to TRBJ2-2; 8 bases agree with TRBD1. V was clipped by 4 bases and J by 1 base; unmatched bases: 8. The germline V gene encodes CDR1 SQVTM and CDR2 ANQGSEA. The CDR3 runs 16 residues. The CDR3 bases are TGCAGCGTTGTTCTAAGAGGACAGGGGAACACCGGGGAGCTGTTTTTT. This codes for CSVVLRGQGNTGELFF.

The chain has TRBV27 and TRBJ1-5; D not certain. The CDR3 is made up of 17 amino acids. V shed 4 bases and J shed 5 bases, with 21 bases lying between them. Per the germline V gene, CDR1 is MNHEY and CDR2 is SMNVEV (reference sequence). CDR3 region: CASSSSAPLEGYQPQHF. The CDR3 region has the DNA TGTGCCAGCAGTTCATCTGCCCCGTTAGAGGGTTATCAGCCCCAGCATTTT.

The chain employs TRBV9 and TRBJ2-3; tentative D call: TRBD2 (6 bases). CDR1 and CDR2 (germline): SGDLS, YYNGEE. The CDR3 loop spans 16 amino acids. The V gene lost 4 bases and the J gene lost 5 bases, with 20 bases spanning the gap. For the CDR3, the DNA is TGTGCCAGCAGCCTCACAGGAGGGGACTTAATAGATACGCAGTATTTT. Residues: CASSLTGGDLIDTQYF.

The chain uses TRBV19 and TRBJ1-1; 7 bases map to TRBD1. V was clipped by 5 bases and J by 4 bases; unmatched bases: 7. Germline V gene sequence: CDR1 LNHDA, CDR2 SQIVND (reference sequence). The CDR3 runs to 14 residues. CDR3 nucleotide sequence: TGTGCCAGTAGTGAGAGGGGGCTGATCACTGAAGCTTTCTTT. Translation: CASSERGLITEAFF.

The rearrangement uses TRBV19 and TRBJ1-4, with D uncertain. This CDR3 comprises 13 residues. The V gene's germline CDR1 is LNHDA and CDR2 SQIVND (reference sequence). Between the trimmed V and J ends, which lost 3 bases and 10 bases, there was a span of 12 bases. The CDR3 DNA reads TGTGCCAGTAGTATCCCCCAGGTCGGAAAACTGTTTTTT. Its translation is CASSIPQVGKLFF.

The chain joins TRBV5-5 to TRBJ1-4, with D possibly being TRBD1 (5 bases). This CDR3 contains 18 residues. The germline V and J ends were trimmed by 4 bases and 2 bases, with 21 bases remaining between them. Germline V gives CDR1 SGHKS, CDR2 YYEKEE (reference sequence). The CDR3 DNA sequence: TGTGCCAGCAGCATAGGAGGGGTCATGTTGACTACTAATGAAAAACTGTTTTTT. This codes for CASSIGGVMLTTNEKLFF.

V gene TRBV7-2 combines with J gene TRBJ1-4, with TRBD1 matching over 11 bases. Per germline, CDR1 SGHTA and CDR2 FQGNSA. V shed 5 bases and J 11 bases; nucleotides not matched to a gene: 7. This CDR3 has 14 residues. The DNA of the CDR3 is TGTGCCAGCAGCCCCGGGACAGGGGGATTGAAACTGTTTTTT. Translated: CASSPGTGGLKLFF.

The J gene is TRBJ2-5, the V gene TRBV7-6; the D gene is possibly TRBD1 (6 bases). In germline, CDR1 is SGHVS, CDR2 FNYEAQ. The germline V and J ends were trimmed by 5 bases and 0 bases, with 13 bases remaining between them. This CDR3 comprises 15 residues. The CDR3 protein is CASSANRDNQETQYF. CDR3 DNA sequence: TGTGCCAGCAGCGCCAACCGGGACAACCAAGAGACCCAGTACTTC.

The CDR3 sequence is CASSLAVVASPGELFF. The CDR3 DNA is TGTGCCAGCAGCTTGGCCGTGGTAGCCAGTCCCGGGGAGCTGTTTTTT. The V call is TRBV5-6, the J call TRBJ2-2, with no clear D. The V gene's germline CDR1 is SGHDT and CDR2 YYEEEE. The CDR3 is made up of 16 amino acids. V was pared by 0 bases and J by 6 bases, with 15 bases between. The variable domain in full, completed from reference TRBV5-6 and TRBJ2-2, reads DAGVTQSPTHLIKTRGQQVTLRCSPKSGHDTVSWYQQALGQGPQFIFQYYEEEERQRGNFPDRFSGHQFPNYSSELNVNALLLGDSALYLCASSLAVVASPGELFFGEGSRLTVL.